Sequencing of this TCR beta chain was carried out in a study of regulatory T cells in long-lasting Graves disease. Germline CDR1 is SGHTA and CDR2 is FQGNSA. The V end lost 9 bases, the J end lost 3 bases, and 15 bases lay between the germline ends. This CDR3 region has 13 residues. As to time point: newly diagnosed GD, antithyroid drugs for less than 3 months. From PBMCs, RNA was extracted and then used to make the TCR library. The TCR beta library used iRepertoire HTBI primers with Arm-PCR amplification of CDR3. TCRdb passed the multiplex PCR reads through MiXCR, listing each CDR3 protein once. The sample holds about 540,000 distinct CDR3 sequences, roughly 14% seen once. This sample also belongs to another study, concerning T cells in Graves' hyperthyroidism and ophthalmopathy.

The gene calls are TRBV7-2 and TRBJ2-7; the D is unclear. Sequencing was performed on peripheral blood mononuclear cells (PBMCs), taken at new diagnosis, from a patient treated with antithyroid drugs. This TCR was sampled from a man aged 25-40 years with Graves disease. CDR3: CASNSGSNYEQYF. The CDR3 nucleotides read TGTGCCAGTAACTCCGGGTCCAACTACGAGCAGTACTTC.